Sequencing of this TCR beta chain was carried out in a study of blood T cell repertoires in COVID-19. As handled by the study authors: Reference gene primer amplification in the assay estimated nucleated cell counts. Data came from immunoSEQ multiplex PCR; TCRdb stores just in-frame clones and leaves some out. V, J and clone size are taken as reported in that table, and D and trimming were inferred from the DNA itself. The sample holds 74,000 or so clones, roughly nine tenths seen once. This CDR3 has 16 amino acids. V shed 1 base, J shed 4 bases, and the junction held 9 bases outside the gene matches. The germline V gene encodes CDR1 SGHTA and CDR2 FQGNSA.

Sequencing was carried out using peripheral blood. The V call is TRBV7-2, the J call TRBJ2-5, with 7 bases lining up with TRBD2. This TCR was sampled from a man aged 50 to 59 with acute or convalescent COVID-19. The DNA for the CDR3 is TGTGCCAGCAGCTTAGTTGCGGCGGGAGTAGGAGAGACCCAGTACTTC. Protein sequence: CASSLVAAGVGETQYF. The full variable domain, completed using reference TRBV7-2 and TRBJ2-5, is GAGVSQSPSNKVTEKGKDVELRCDPISGHTALYWYRQSLGQGLEFLIYFQGNSAPDKSGLPSDRFSAERTGGSVSTLTIQRTQQEDSAVYLCASSLVAAGVGETQYFGPGTRLLVL.